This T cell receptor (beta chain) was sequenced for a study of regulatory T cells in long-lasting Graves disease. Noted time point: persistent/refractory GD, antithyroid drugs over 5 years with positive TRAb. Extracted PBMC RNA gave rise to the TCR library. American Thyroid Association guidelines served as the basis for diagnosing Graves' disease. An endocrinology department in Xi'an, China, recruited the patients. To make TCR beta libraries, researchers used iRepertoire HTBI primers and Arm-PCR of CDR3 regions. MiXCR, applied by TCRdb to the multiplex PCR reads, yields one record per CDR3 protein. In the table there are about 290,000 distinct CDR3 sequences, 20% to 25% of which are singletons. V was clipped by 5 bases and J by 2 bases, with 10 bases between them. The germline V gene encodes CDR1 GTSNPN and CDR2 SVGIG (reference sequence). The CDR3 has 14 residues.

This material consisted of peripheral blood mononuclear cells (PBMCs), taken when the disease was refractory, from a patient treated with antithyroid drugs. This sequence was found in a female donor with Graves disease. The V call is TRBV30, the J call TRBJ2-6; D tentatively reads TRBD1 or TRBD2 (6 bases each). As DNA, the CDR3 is TGTGCCTGGGACGGGGGCGCTGGGGCCAACGTCCTGACTTTC. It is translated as CAWDGGAGANVLTF.